This paragraph covers one T cell receptor (beta chain) sequence. Per germline, CDR1 MGHDK and CDR2 SYGVNS. The CDR3 consists of 17 residues. V was clipped by 3 bases and J by 0 bases, with 16 bases between them. The investigators amplified TCR beta CDR3 regions from RNA transcripts. First-round RT-PCR of the TCR CDR3 relied on the HTBI primer set. Each CDR3 protein is one row after TCRdb ran MiXCR on the multiplex PCR reads. The sample lists about 600,000 distinct CDR3 sequences; 16% were seen once. This sample is drawn from a study of T cells in Graves' hyperthyroidism and ophthalmopathy. It was 8 to 10 ml of fresh peripheral blood that supplied the PBMCs.

The sequencing sample was made of blood. The clonotype was recovered from a woman in her thirties or forties with Graves' ophthalmopathy. V gene TRBV25-1 combines with J gene TRBJ2-3; tentatively, D is TRBD2 (6 bases). CDR3 sequence: CASSDGGSVTSTDTQYF. The CDR3 DNA follows: TGTGCCAGCAGTGACGGGGGAAGCGTAACTAGCACAGATACGCAGTATTTT.